These T cell receptor beta chains were read from a single sample in a study of response to subunit inactivated influenza vaccine. TCRdb used MiXCR to reprocess the RT-PCR reads, holding one entry per CDR3 protein. The sample has about 830,000 distinct CDR3 sequences, approximately 17% seen once. This sample comprised PBMCs from blood, obtained 5 to 6 days after vaccination. The receptors derive from a man aged 45-65 years who received an inactivated influenza vaccine. The conserved cysteine and the conserved F or W are not part of the CDR3 here.

j_call	v_call	cdr3_aa
TRBJ2-1	TRBV5-6	ASSILRASNEQF
TRBJ2-7	TRBV12-3/TRBV12-4	ASSPSGRGGEQY
TRBJ1-6	TRBV3-1	ASSLRTGVGSPLH
TRBJ2-3	TRBV9	ASSVGGTATDTQY
TRBJ1-2	TRBV7-2	ASSLTTLTRGYT
TRBJ2-3	TRBV24-1	ATSSGLSTDTQY
TRBJ1-2	TRBV20-1	SAKDMGGHDGYT
TRBJ2-1	TRBV6-2/TRBV6-3	ASSYEWIRYNEQF
TRBJ2-2	TRBV4-3	ASSQGQVPGELF
TRBJ2-2	TRBV4-3	ASSQEPAANTGELF
TRBJ2-7	TRBV15	ATSTSLAGSSYEQY
TRBJ1-5	TRBV6-2/TRBV6-3	ASSRTPRGGNQPQH
TRBJ1-2	TRBV6-5	ASSYSRGEDYGYT
TRBJ2-1	TRBV7-6	ASSPTAVGASEQF
TRBJ2-5	TRBV4-3	ASSQDVQWQETQY
TRBJ2-1	TRBV11-1	ASSPGVGNEQF
TRBJ1-1	TRBV3-1	ASSQVGVNTEAF
TRBJ2-3	TRBV20-1	SARDPTSVADTQY
TRBJ2-1	TRBV7-2	ASSLMYRGYNEQF
TRBJ2-1	TRBV6-1	ASRRAGQGAHEQF
TRBJ2-7	TRBV7-9	ASSPGKTGGEQY
TRBJ2-7	TRBV15	ATSRDVRGPPREQY